The present T cell receptor beta chain was sequenced within a study of blood T cell repertoires in COVID-19. Using immunoSEQ multiplex PCR, the repertoire was profiled, and TCRdb retains in-frame clones only, with some absent. The sample has a few hundred thousand clones, roughly 85% seen once. The CDR3 loop spans 17 amino acids. Clinical histories supplied by participants themselves formed the basis of cohort assignment. The source of this sequence is a woman between 45 and 65 years old who had been exposed to COVID-19. Sequencing was carried out using PBMCs or T cells enriched from blood (not recorded which). This chain joins TRBV21-1 and TRBJ1-6; the listed D gene, TRBD1, was not tested against the DNA. TRBV21-1 is annotated as a pseudogene. CDR3 sequence: CASSKAAGQPSDSPLHF. The CDR3 DNA is TGTGCCAGCAGCAAAGCGGCTGGACAGCCTTCGGATTCACCCCTCCACTTT.